The rows below give T cell receptor beta chains drawn from one sample of a study of long-term antiretroviral therapy in people with HIV. Profiling relied on immunoSEQ multiplex PCR, and the TCRdb table lists in-frame clones only, not all of them. The sample yields nearly 50,000 clones, 84% seen once. This material consisted of unsorted PBMCs, taken 0.8 years after starting antiretroviral therapy. These receptors were taken from a young woman with HIV. CDR3s include the opening cysteine and the closing phenylalanine or tryptophan. Each record gives: clone size, D gene, V gene, J gene, CDR3 protein, CDR3 DNA. D genes are given only for firm matches. Where a row states a size, it is once, few, many or the class of an expanded clone; other rows omit it.

>.|.|TRBV5-1|TRBJ1-4
CASSFGVEEKLFF
TGCGCCAGCAGCTTTGGGGTGGAGGAAAAACTGTTTTTT
>.|TRBD1|TRBV11-2|TRBJ2-1
CASSRLGQGGYYNEQFF
TGTGCCAGCAGCCGCCTTGGACAGGGAGGATACTACAATGAGCAGTTCTTC
>.|TRBD1|TRBV2|TRBJ2-5
CASPAEGARVQETQYF
TGTGCCAGCCCCGCCGAGGGGGCAAGGGTACAAGAGACCCAGTACTTC
>.|TRBD2|TRBV14|TRBJ2-7
CASSQEGLVSYEQYF
TGTGCCAGCAGCCAAGAAGGACTAGTCTCCTACGAGCAGTACTTC
>.|TRBD1|TRBV18|TRBJ1-1
CASSPYGNRGNTEAFF
TGTGCCAGCTCACCATACGGGAACAGGGGCAACACTGAAGCTTTCTTT
>.|TRBD1|TRBV2|TRBJ1-5
CASRETGEVQPQHF
TGTGCCAGCAGAGAGACAGGGGAGGTTCAGCCCCAGCATTTT
>.|.|TRBV28|TRBJ2-1
CASSLFGGSSDYNEQFF
TGTGCCAGCAGTTTATTCGGTGGTTCCTCCGACTACAATGAGCAGTTCTTC
>once|.|TRBV28|TRBJ2-1
CASSTGELSYNEQFF
TGTGCCAGCTCAACGGGAGAGTTGTCCTACAATGAGCAGTTCTTC
>once|.|TRBV19|TRBJ2-7
CASSIAGVIDEQYF
TGTGCCAGTAGTATAGCGGGAGTAATCGACGAGCAGTACTTC
>.|TRBD2|TRBV18|TRBJ2-2
CASSPLYPRTSWGAGELFF
TGTGCCAGCTCACCACTTTACCCCCGGACTAGTTGGGGCGCCGGGGAGCTGTTTTTT
>.|.|TRBV6-5|TRBJ1-1
CASIGGEAFF
TGTGCCAGCATCGGGGGAGAAGCTTTCTTT
>once|TRBD2|TRBV11-2|TRBJ2-3
CASMTSGRAPASTDTQYF
TGTGCCAGCATGACTAGCGGGAGGGCCCCCGCGAGCACAGATACGCAGTATTTT
>.|TRBD1|TRBV14|TRBJ2-7
CASSRTGEMPYEQYF
TGTGCCAGCAGCCGAACAGGGGAAATGCCCTACGAGCAGTACTTC
>.|TRBD1|TRBV28|TRBJ2-2
CASSLLSGTGMFSDTGELFF
TGTGCCAGCAGTTTACTATCGGGGACAGGGATGTTCAGCGACACCGGGGAGCTGTTTTTT
>.|.|TRBV5-3|TRBJ2-5
CARSLCRAATRSQETQYF
TGTGCCAGAAGCTTATGCAGGGCCGCCACCCGCTCCCAAGAGACCCAGTACTTC
>.|TRBD1|TRBV6-1|TRBJ1-2
CASSEEGQGAWYGYTF
TGTGCCAGCAGTGAAGAGGGACAGGGGGCATGGTATGGCTACACCTTC
>.|.|TRBV6-6|TRBJ2-7
CASSAGGYEQYF
TGTGCCAGCAGTGCCGGAGGCTACGAGCAGTACTTC
>.|.|TRBV6-5|TRBJ2-1
CASSFGGPSNEQFF
TGTGCCAGCAGTTTTGGGGGGCCTAGCAATGAGCAGTTCTTC
>.|.|TRBV12-1|TRBJ2-2
CASSFRDRGGDTGELFF
TGTGCCAGCAGCTTTAGGGACAGGGGAGGGGACACCGGGGAGCTGTTTTTT
>few|TRBD1|TRBV14|TRBJ1-1
CASSQVFPGGTEAFF
TGTGCCAGCAGCCAGGTCTTTCCAGGGGGCACTGAAGCTTTCTTT
>once|.|TRBV7-3|TRBJ1-4
CASSLNLHEKLFF
TGTGCCAGCAGCTTAAATTTACATGAAAAACTGTTTTTT
>few|TRBD1|TRBV7-9|TRBJ2-7
CASSLGPGTASYEQYF
TGTGCCAGCAGCTTGGGCCCCGGGACAGCGAGTTACGAGCAGTACTTC
>.|TRBD2|TRBV5-6|TRBJ2-1
CASSELSGRVGNEQFF
TGTGCCAGCAGCGAACTTAGCGGGAGGGTTGGCAATGAGCAGTTCTTC
>.|.|TRBV25-1|TRBJ2-7
CASSEIAGDEQYF
TGTGCCAGCAGTGAGATAGCTGGGGACGAGCAGTACTTC
>few|.|TRBV6-5|TRBJ2-7
CASSESSYEQYF
TGTGCCAGCAGTGAGTCGAGCTACGAGCAGTACTTC
>few|.|TRBV7-9|TRBJ1-5
CASGQPQHF
TGTGCCAGCGGTCAGCCCCAGCATTTT
>.|.|TRBV21-1|TRBJ1-1
CASSNTGGKGRRNTEAFF
TGTGCCAGCAGCAATACAGGGGGAAAGGGCAGGAGGAACACTGAAGCTTTCTTT
>.|TRBD1|TRBV4-3|TRBJ1-1
CASSHLQGVNTEAFF
TGCGCCAGCAGCCATCTCCAGGGGGTCAACACTGAAGCTTTCTTT
>.|TRBD2|TRBV6-4|TRBJ2-7
CASSEEGLAQTYEQYF
TGTGCCAGCAGTGAGGAAGGACTAGCCCAGACCTACGAGCAGTACTTC
>.|.|TRBV6-1|TRBJ2-7
CASQTLTDYEQYF
TGTGCCAGCCAGACCCTTACAGATTACGAGCAGTACTTC
>.|TRBD2|TRBV5-1|TRBJ2-3
CASSLGLAGVGTDTQYF
TGCGCCAGCAGCTTGGGGCTAGCGGGAGTAGGGACAGATACGCAGTATTTT
>.|TRBD1|TRBV11-2|TRBJ2-2
CASKQGAGTGELFF
TGTGCCAGTAAACAGGGGGCGGGGACCGGGGAGCTGTTTTTT
>.|.|TRBV15|TRBJ2-1
CATSREKSVAYNEQFF
TGTGCCACCAGCAGAGAGAAAAGCGTAGCCTACAATGAGCAGTTCTTC
>once|TRBD1|TRBV15|TRBJ2-6
CATRPEMTGAASGANVLTF
TGTGCCACCAGGCCCGAAATGACAGGGGCAGCATCTGGGGCCAACGTCCTGACTTTC
>few|TRBD2|TRBV27|TRBJ2-7
CASSTSGNEQYF
TGTGCCAGCAGTACTAGCGGTAACGAGCAGTACTTC
>.|.|TRBV28|TRBJ2-7
CASRRPSSARPEQYF
TGTGCCAGCAGACGGCCTAGCTCAGCCCGACCCGAGCAGTACTTC
>.|.|TRBV7-9|TRBJ2-1
CASSRAVSSYNEQFF
TGTGCCAGCAGCCGAGCTGTGAGCTCCTACAATGAGCAGTTCTTC
>.|TRBD2|TRBV9|TRBJ2-2
CASSEGLAGYINTGELFF
TGTGCCAGCAGCGAGGGACTAGCGGGATACATAAACACCGGGGAGCTGTTTTTT
>.|TRBD1|TRBV6-5|TRBJ2-7
CASSGTRDRVAQYF
TGTGCCAGCAGTGGGACCCGGGACAGGGTGGCGCAGTACTTC
>.|.|TRBV5-1|TRBJ2-1
CASSPGRVQSYNEQFF
TGCGCCAGCAGCCCGGGGCGAGTTCAATCCTACAATGAGCAGTTCTTC
>.|.|TRBV7-2|TRBJ1-1
CASSFSSSARGFNTEAFF
TGTGCCAGCAGCTTTTCTAGCTCTGCGAGGGGATTCAACACTGAAGCTTTCTTT
>.|.|TRBV4-3|TRBJ2-2
CASSVHPGDTGELFF
TGCGCCAGCAGCGTCCACCCCGGGGATACCGGGGAGCTGTTTTTT
>.|.|TRBV7-2|TRBJ1-2
CASSLGGGNGYTF
TGTGCCAGCAGCTTAGGGGGGGGGAATGGCTACACCTTC
>.|.|TRBV5-1|TRBJ1-2
CASSPDGNYGYTF
TGCGCCAGCAGCCCGGACGGAAACTATGGCTACACCTTC
>.|TRBD2|TRBV25-1|TRBJ2-2
CASSGGLALNTGELFF
TGTGCCAGCAGTGGGGGACTAGCGCTTAACACCGGGGAGCTGTTTTTT
>.|TRBD2|TRBV7-8|TRBJ2-1
CASSLRPSGGQGGQFF
TGTGCCAGCAGCTTACGTCCTAGCGGGGGGCAGGGTGGGCAGTTCTTC
>.|.|TRBV11-3|TRBJ2-1
CASSEDGPNNEQFF
TGTGCCAGCAGCGAGGACGGCCCGAATAATGAGCAGTTCTTC
>.|TRBD1|TRBV5-4|TRBJ1-3
CASSQDRAGNTIYF
TGTGCCAGCAGCCAAGACAGGGCTGGAAACACCATATATTTT
>.|TRBD1|TRBV4-1|TRBJ1-2
CASSQDRTTGPWAF
TGCGCCAGCAGCCAAGACAGAACGACAGGGCCCTGGGCATTC
>.|.|TRBV15|TRBJ1-3
CATSSTRGLGNTIYF
TGTGCCACCAGCTCAACCCGGGGGCTCGGAAACACCATATATTTT
>.|.|TRBV6-4|TRBJ2-3
CASSDTVTDTQYF
TGTGCCAGCAGTGACACTGTCACAGATACGCAGTATTTT
>.|.|TRBV19|TRBJ1-2
CASNFGGSDGYTF
TGTGCCAGTAATTTCGGGGGAAGTGATGGCTACACCTTC
>.|TRBD2|TRBV9|TRBJ2-7
CASSPGTSGYEQYF
TGTGCCAGCAGCCCGGGGACTAGCGGTTACGAGCAGTACTTC
>.|.|TRBV19|TRBJ2-2
CASSIYRIDNTGELFF
TGTGCCAGTAGTATATACAGGATTGACAACACCGGGGAGCTGTTTTTT
>.|.|TRBV2|TRBJ2-5
CASSGTGLPEETQYF
TGTGCCAGCAGTGGAACGGGACTCCCAGAAGAGACCCAGTACTTC
>once|TRBD1|TRBV28|TRBJ1-2
CASTTRRGRVNYGYTF
TGTGCCAGCACCACTAGGAGGGGGCGGGTTAACTATGGCTACACCTTC